The clone carrying this TCR beta chain was picked up a small number of times. TCRdb passed the 5' RACE reads through MiXCR, listing each CDR3 protein once. The data contain 200,000 to 300,000 distinct CDR3 sequences, around 6.7% of them singletons. The CDR3 covers 16 residues. Germline lookup yields CDR1 DFQATT and CDR2 SNEGSKA (reference sequence). V was pared by 0 bases and J by 2 bases, with 8 bases of the junction left unmatched. The data derive from a study of T cells after yellow fever vaccination. This chain joins TRBV20-1 and TRBJ2-3, with TRBD2 identical over 7 bases. This clonotype was sampled from a man aged 25 to 45 who received the YFV17D yellow fever vaccine. Sample: CD4+ T cells sorted from PBMCs, taken on the day of the yellow fever booster vaccination. The CDR3 DNA follows: TGCAGTGCTAGAGATTGGGGGACTATGAACACAGATACGCAGTATTTT. This codes for CSARDWGTMNTDTQYF.